The 8 T cell receptor beta chains reported below all come from one sample, sequenced in a study of human T cells and chemical hapten exposure. Time point of the sample: patch test 3, about 24 weeks after DPC sensitization. Treatment specified: therapeutic diphenylcyclopropenone sensitization with weekly scalp DPC. TCRdb used MiXCR to reprocess the RACE reads, holding one entry per CDR3 protein. This table has more than 70,000 distinct CDR3 sequences, approximately 11% appearing once. The sequenced sample was whole blood, obtained in connection with sensitization to the hapten diphenylcyclopropenone (DPC). These receptors were taken from a woman in her 30s with alopecia areata. Some clones in this sample may be carry-over from other donors' samples.

This clonotype was counted ten times or more. The gene calls are TRBV2 and TRBJ2-7, with 9 nucleotides matching TRBD1. Germline V gene sequence: CDR1 SNHLY, CDR2 FYNNEI. V dropped 5 bases and J dropped 3; count of bases not matched to a gene: 5. CDR3 size: 14 residues. The DNA for the CDR3 is TGTGCCAGCAGTCCCCGGGACAGGGTCTACGAGCAGTACGTC. The encoded protein is CASSPRDRVYEQYV.

This clonotype came up many times. The CDR3 loop is CAISAHLVHEQFF. The CDR3 DNA is TGTGCCATCAGTGCCCACTTAGTCCATGAGCAGTTCTTC. The chain carries TRBV10-3 and TRBJ2-1; D not certain. Trimming pared 4 bases from V and 8 bases from J, leaving 12 bases between. This CDR3 is built from 13 residues. CDR1 is ENHRY and CDR2 is SYGVKD in the germline V gene.

The CDR3 here is CSVGGGQGTITEAFF. The CDR3 bases are TGCAGCGTTGGGGGGGGACAGGGAACGATTACTGAAGCTTTCTTT. This chain joins TRBV29-1 and TRBJ1-1; 9 bases are shared with TRBD1. This CDR3 is built from 15 residues. The germline CDR1 and CDR2 sequences are SQVTM and ANQGSEA. V shed 4 bases and J 5 bases; nucleotides not matched to a gene: 11.

V usage is TRBV19 and J usage is TRBJ2-2; D gene uncertain. The V end was cut by 0 bases, the J end by 7 bases, with 3 bases between. The CDR3 runs to 12 residues. CDR1 and CDR2 from the germline V gene are LNHDA and SQIVND (reference sequence). CDR3 loop: CASSIEGGELFF. The CDR3 bases are TGTGCCAGTAGTATAGAAGGCGGGGAGCTGTTTTTT. Complete variable domain (other parts from reference TRBV19 and TRBJ2-2): DGGITQSPKYLFRKEGQNVTLSCEQNLNHDAMYWYRQDPGQGLRLIYYSQIVNDFQKGDIAEGYSVSREKKESFPLTVTSAQKNPTAFYLCASSIEGGELFFGEGSRLTVL.

This clonotype was picked up a small number of times. The rearrangement joins TRBV20-1 to TRBJ2-3; D gene unclear. Germline V gene data show CDR1 as DFQATT and CDR2 as SNEGSKA (reference sequence). Between the trimmed V and J ends, which lost 5 bases and 0 bases, there was a span of 12 bases. CDR3 length equals 14 residues. The CDR3 DNA is TGCAGTGCTTTCAGGCAGTCTAGCACAGATACGCAGTATTTT. It is translated as CSAFRQSSTDTQYF.

V is TRBV6-4 and J is TRBJ2-2; the D gene is possibly TRBD1 (6 bases). The CDR3 runs 15 residues. Germline V gives CDR1 MRHNA, CDR2 SNTAGT. Deletions cut 5 bases from V and 2 bases from J, with 12 bases between. CDR3 bases: TGTGCCAGCAGTTTGGCGGACAGCAACACCGGGGAGCTGTTTTTT. Translation gives CASSLADSNTGELFF.

Comment on this clonotype: A much larger clone lies a single base off, so this may be a read error. The CDR3: CVSSGLAGAHLANEQFF. The CDR3 coding sequence is TGTGTCAGCAGCGGACTAGCGGGAGCTCACCTGGCCAATGAGCAGTTCTTC. The chain links TRBV11-2 to TRBJ2-1; 13 nucleotides match TRBD2. CDR1 SGHAT and CDR2 FQNNGV come from the germline V gene. The CDR3 runs 17 residues.

The gene calls are TRBV10-2 and TRBJ1-1; D gene ambiguous. The CDR3 is 13 amino acids. The V gene's germline CDR1 is WSHSY and CDR2 SAAADI. V dropped 2 bases and J dropped 6 bases, with 10 bases sitting between them. CDR3 DNA sequence: TGCGCCAGCAGTGAGGACCGCGGGGCTGAAGCTTTCTTT. Translation gives CASSEDRGAEAFF.